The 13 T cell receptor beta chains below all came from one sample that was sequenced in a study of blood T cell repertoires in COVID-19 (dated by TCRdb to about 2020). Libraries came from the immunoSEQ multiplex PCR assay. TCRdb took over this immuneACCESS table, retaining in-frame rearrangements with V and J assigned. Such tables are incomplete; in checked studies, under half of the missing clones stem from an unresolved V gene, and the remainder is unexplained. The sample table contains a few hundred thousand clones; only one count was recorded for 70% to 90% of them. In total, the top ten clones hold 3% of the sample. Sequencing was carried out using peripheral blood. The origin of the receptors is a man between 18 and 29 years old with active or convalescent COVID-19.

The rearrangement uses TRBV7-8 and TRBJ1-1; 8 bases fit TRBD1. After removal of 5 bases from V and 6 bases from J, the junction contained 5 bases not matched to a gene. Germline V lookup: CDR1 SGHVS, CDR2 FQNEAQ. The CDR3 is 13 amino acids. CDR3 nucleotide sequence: TGTGCCAGCAGCCCCGGACAGGGTGCTGAAGCTTTCTTT. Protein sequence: CASSPGQGAEAFF.

CDR3: CASSLLGQVAEKLFF. The CDR3 DNA reads TGCGCCAGCAGCTTGTTGGGACAGGTTGCAGAAAAACTGTTTTTT. The rearrangement joins TRBV5-1 to TRBJ1-4; TRBD1 matches 8 bases. Germline trimming cut 1 base from V and 8 bases from J; bases unmatched to any gene: 7. Germline loops: CDR1 SGHRS, CDR2 YFSETQ. There are 15 residues in the CDR3.

CDR3 protein: CSVRDRGGEQYF. DNA of the CDR3: TGCAGCGTTCGGGACAGGGGTGGCGAGCAGTACTTC. The chain joins TRBV29-1 to TRBJ2-7, with 10 bases aligning to TRBD1. Trimming removed 5 bases from V and 6 bases from J; junction bases left unmatched: 4. In germline, CDR1 is SQVTM, CDR2 ANQGSEA. This CDR3 contains 12 residues.

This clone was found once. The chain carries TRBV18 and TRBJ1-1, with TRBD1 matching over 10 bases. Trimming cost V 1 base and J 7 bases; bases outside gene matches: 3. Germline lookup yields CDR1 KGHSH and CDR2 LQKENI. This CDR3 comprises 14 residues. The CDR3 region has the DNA TGTGCCAGCTCACCACGGGACAGGGGAGGTGAAGCTTTCTTT. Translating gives CASSPRDRGGEAFF. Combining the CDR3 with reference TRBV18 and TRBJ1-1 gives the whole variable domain NAGVMQNPRHLVRRRGQEARLRCSPMKGHSHVYWYRQLPEEGLKFMVYLQKENIIDESGMPKERFSAEFPKEGPSILRIQQVVRGDSAAYFCASSPRDRGGEAFFGQGTRLTVV.

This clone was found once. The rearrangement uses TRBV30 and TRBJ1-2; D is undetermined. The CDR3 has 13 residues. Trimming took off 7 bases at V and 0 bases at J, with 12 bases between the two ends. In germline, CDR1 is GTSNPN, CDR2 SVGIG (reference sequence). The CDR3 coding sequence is TGTGCCTTCCTAGACGGAGCTAACTATGGCTACACCTTC. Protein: CAFLDGANYGYTF.

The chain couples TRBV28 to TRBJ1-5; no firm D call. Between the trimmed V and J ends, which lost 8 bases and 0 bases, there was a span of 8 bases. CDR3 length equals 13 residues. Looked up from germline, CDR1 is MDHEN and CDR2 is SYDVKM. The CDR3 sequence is CASSTYSNQPQHF. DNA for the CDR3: TGTGCCAGCTCCACCTATAGCAATCAGCCCCAGCATTTT. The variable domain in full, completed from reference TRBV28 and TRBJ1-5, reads DVKVTQSSRYLVKRTGEKVFLECVQDMDHENMFWYRQDPGLGLRLIYFSYDVKMKEKGDIPEGYSVSREKKERFSLILESASTNQTSMYLCASSTYSNQPQHFGDGTRLSIL.

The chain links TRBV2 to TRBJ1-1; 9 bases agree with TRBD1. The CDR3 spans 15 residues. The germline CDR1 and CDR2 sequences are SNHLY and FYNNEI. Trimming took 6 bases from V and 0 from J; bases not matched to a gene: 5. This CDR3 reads CASSQGQGLNTEAFF. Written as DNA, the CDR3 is TGTGCCAGCAGCCAGGGACAGGGCCTGAACACTGAAGCTTTCTTT.

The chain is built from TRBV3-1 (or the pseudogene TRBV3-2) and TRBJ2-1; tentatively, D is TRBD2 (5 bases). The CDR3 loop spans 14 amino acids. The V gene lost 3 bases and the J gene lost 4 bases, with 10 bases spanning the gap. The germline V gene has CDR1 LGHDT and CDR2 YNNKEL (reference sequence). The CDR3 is CASSHFTSYNEQFF. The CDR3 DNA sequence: TGTGCCAGCAGCCACTTCACTAGTTACAATGAGCAGTTCTTC.

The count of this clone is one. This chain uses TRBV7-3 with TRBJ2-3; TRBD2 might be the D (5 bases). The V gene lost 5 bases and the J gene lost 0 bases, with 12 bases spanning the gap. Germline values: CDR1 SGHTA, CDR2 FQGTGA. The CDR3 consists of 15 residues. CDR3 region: CASSTAGASTDTQYF. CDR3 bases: TGTGCCAGCAGCACCGCGGGCGCCAGCACAGATACGCAGTATTTT. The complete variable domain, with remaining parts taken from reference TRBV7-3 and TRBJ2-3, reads GAGVSQTPSNKVTEKGKYVELRCDPISGHTALYWYRQSLGQGPEFLIYFQGTGAADDSGLPNDRFFAVRPEGSVSTLKIQRTERGDSAVYLCASSTAGASTDTQYFGPGTRLTVL.

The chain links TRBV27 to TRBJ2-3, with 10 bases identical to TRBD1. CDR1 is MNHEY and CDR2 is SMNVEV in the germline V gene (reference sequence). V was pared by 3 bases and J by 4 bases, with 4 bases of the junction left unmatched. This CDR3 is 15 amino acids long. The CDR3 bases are TGTGCCAGCAGTTTTCAAGACAGGGGGCCAGATACGCAGTATTTT. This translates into CASSFQDRGPDTQYF.

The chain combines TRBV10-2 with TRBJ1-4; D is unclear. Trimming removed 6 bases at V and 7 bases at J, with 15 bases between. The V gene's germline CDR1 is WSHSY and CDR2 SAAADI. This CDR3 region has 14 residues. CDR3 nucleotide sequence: TGCGCCAGCAGGGGGAGACCGTCAGGTGAAAAACTGTTTTTT. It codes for CASRGRPSGEKLFF.

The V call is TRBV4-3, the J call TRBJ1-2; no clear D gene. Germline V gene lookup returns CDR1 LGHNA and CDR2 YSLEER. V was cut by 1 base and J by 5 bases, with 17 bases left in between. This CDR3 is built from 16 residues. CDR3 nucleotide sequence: TGCGCCAGCAGCCAAGTTAGCGAGGGAGTAAAGTATGGCTACACCTTC. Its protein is CASSQVSEGVKYGYTF.

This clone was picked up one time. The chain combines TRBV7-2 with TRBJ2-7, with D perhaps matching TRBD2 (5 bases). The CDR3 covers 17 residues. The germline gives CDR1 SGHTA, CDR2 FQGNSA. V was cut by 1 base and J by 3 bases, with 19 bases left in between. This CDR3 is CASSLVGVAGNIYEQYF. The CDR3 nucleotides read TGTGCCAGCAGCTTAGTCGGGGTAGCTGGTAATATCTACGAGCAGTACTTC.